Each of the 20 T cell receptor beta chains below was sequenced from the same sample in a study of CD8+CD57+ T cells in acquired aplastic anemia. It was patients with CD8+CD57+ cell expansion by flow cytometry who were chosen for sequencing. For CDR3 and TCR beta VDJ profiling, genomic DNA was the template used. From the reads, TCRdb called clonotypes with MiXCR, one entry per CDR3 protein. The table includes 200,000 to 250,000 distinct CDR3 sequences, roughly 60% detected once. The material sequenced was sorted CD4+, CD8+, or CD8+CD57+ T cells (not recorded which) from PBMCs. All receptors derive from a human donor with aplastic anemia.

The chain couples TRBV24-1 to TRBJ1-5, with D perhaps matching TRBD1 (5 bases). Germline V gives CDR1 KGHDR, CDR2 SFDVKD. The length of the CDR3 is 13 residues. V lost 4 bases and J lost 4, with 7 bases in between. The CDR3: CATSEGGNQPQHF. The CDR3 nucleotides read TGTGCCACCAGTGAGGGGGGGAATCAGCCCCAGCATTTT.

This clonotype appeared many times. V and J are TRBV9 and TRBJ2-1; 9 positions agree with TRBD1. Trimming at V came to 0 bases and at J to 7 bases, leaving 5 bases not matched to a gene. Germline-derived CDR1 and CDR2 are SGDLS and YYNGEE. The CDR3 is 15 amino acids. The CDR3 DNA sequence: TGTGCCAGCAGCGTAGATGGGACAGGGTTGAATGAGCAGTTCTTC. Translated: CASSVDGTGLNEQFF.

The CDR3 sequence: CATSDLQWREGLVTDTQYF. CDR3 nucleotide sequence: TGTGCCACCAGTGATTTGCAATGGCGGGAGGGCCTGGTGACAGATACGCAGTATTTT. This chain connects TRBV24-1 to TRBJ2-3; TRBD2 aligns across 9 bases. The CDR3 extends over 19 amino acids. Trimming took 0 bases from V and 3 from J; bases not matched to a gene: 12. The germline gives CDR1 KGHDR, CDR2 SFDVKD.

The genes are TRBV20-1 and TRBJ1-3, with a possible D match to TRBD1 (5 bases). This CDR3 has 13 residues. Germline-derived CDR1 and CDR2 are DFQATT and SNEGSKA (reference sequence). V was pared by 7 bases and J by 4 bases, with 14 bases between. The CDR3 is CSVGGGLGNTIYF. Here the CDR3 DNA reads TGCAGTGTTGGTGGGGGGTTAGGAAACACCATATATTTT.

V gene TRBV7-2 combines with J gene TRBJ2-3; D gene ambiguous. V lost 3 bases and J lost 2, with 6 bases in between. The CDR3 consists of 13 residues. Germline CDR1 and CDR2: SGHTA and FQGNSA. The CDR3 reads CASSFQYTDTQYF. CDR3 DNA sequence: TGTGCCAGCAGCTTCCAATACACAGATACGCAGTATTTT.

This chain joins TRBV12-3 or TRBV12-4 and TRBJ1-1; a weak D match, TRBD1 (5 bases). V was trimmed by 6 bases and J by 7 bases, leaving 9 bases between them. The CDR3 has 11 residues. CDR3 region: CASSRTFEAFF. CDR3 coding DNA: TGTGCCAGCAGCCGGACATTTGAAGCTTTCTTT.

This CDR3 is CAISPLAGGETQYF. The CDR3 region has the DNA TGTGCCATCAGTCCTCTAGCGGGAGGAGAGACCCAGTACTTC. V usage is TRBV10-3 and J usage is TRBJ2-5, with 11 positions matching TRBD2. The CDR3 extends over 14 amino acids. Per the germline V gene, CDR1 is ENHRY and CDR2 is SYGVKD. After removal of 5 bases from V and 4 bases from J, the junction contained 3 bases not matched to a gene.

The V gene is TRBV9, the J gene TRBJ2-3; D possibly corresponds to TRBD1 (6 bases). CDR3 length: 16 residues. V shed 4 bases and J shed 5 bases, with 20 bases lying between them. CDR1 and CDR2 from the germline V gene are SGDLS and YYNGEE. The CDR3 DNA reads as TGTGCCAGCAGCCAAGTAGGTTGGGGGCGAGGAGATACGCAGTATTTT. It specifies CASSQVGWGRGDTQYF.

A note on this clonotype: Since a much larger clone is just one base distant, this may be a read error. This chain links TRBV6-2 or TRBV6-3 with TRBJ1-1; D call uncertain. Per the germline V gene, CDR1 is MNHEY and CDR2 is SVGEGT. The CDR3 spans 14 residues. CDR3 amino acids: CASREQNSNTEVFF. Written as DNA, the CDR3 is TGTGCCAGCAGGGAACAGAACTCGAACACTGAAGTTTTCTTT.

The genes are TRBV10-3 and TRBJ2-1; D uncertain. CDR1 and CDR2 from the germline V gene are ENHRY and SYGVKD. Trimming shortened V by 8 bases and J by 9 bases, and 14 bases separated the two germline ends. CDR3 length: 12 residues. The CDR3: CAISDDFGEQFF. The CDR3 region has the DNA TGTGCCATCTCGGACGACTTCGGTGAGCAGTTCTTC.

The V and J genes are TRBV15 and TRBJ1-2; TRBD1 might be the D (6 bases). Per the germline V gene, CDR1 is LNHNV and CDR2 is YYDKDF (reference sequence). The CDR3 contains 18 residues. Trimming took off 4 bases at V and 2 bases at J, with 23 bases between the two ends. CDR3 region: CATSKLVPGHSSNYGYTF. The CDR3 bases are TGTGCCACCAGCAAGTTAGTCCCGGGACACTCCTCCAACTATGGCTACACCTTC.

J is TRBJ2-3 and V is TRBV7-9, with 9 bases matching TRBD1. CDR1 and CDR2 (germline): SEHNR, FQNEAQ (reference sequence). This CDR3 is built from 15 residues. J lost 5 bases, V lost 5 bases, and 8 bases had no gene match. The CDR3 coding sequence is TGTGCCAGCAGCACCCCCGGGACAGGGAAAGATACGCAGTATTTT. Protein: CASSTPGTGKDTQYF.

This sequence joins TRBV6-1 and TRBJ2-7; D uncertain. CDR3 size: 12 residues. Trimming cost V 3 bases and J 4 bases, with 7 bases left between them. Germline lookup yields CDR1 MNHNS and CDR2 SASEGT. CDR3 sequence (DNA): TGTGCCAGCAGTGAGGCACCTTACGAGCAGTACTTC. Its protein product is CASSEAPYEQYF.

This clonotype has just one count. The chain couples TRBV6-1 to TRBJ2-1, with 8 bases fitting TRBD1. This CDR3 region has 13 residues. Germline-derived CDR1 and CDR2 are MNHNS and SASEGT. J lost 8 bases, V lost 6 bases, and 6 bases had no gene match. CDR3 in amino acids: CASRSDRAHEQFF. As DNA, the CDR3 is TGTGCCAGCAGATCGGACAGGGCCCATGAGCAGTTCTTC.

This clonotype was seen only a few times. This chain connects TRBV15 to TRBJ1-3; D unresolved. The length of the CDR3 is 14 residues. Trimming pared 4 bases from V and 3 bases from J, leaving 10 bases between. Per germline, CDR1 LNHNV and CDR2 YYDKDF (reference sequence). CDR3 coding DNA: TGTGCCACCAGCAAAGTAGGTCGTGGAAACACCATATATTTT. It encodes CATSKVGRGNTIYF.

This sequence joins TRBV20-1 and TRBJ2-7; D unclear. The CDR3 runs to 13 residues. CDR1 and CDR2 from the germline V gene are DFQATT and SNEGSKA (reference sequence). CDR3 amino acids: CSLTRMSFSEQYF. In DNA form, the CDR3 reads TGCAGCCTAACCAGGATGTCCTTTTCTGAGCAGTACTTC.

This clonotype has just a few counts. The CDR3 nucleotides read TGTGCCATCAGTGATTCGGGGGCTGGGGCCAACGTCCTGACTTTC. Encoded protein: CAISDSGAGANVLTF. V usage is TRBV10-3 and J usage is TRBJ2-6; D perhaps matches TRBD2 (6 bases). CDR1 and CDR2 (germline): ENHRY, SYGVKD. This CDR3 contains 15 residues. Between the trimmed V and J ends, which lost 3 bases and 2 bases, there was a span of 8 bases.

The CDR3 bases are TGTGCCAGCACCTCAAGTGTAGGGACAGGGGTCAGCGGGCTGTTTTTT. Translating it yields CASTSSVGTGVSGLFF. The chain is built from TRBV2 and TRBJ1-4, with 10 bases lining up with TRBD1. Germline CDR1 reads SNHLY; CDR2 reads FYNNEI. CDR3 size: 16 residues. With 7 bases clipped from V and 14 bases from J, the junction kept 19 bases outside the gene matches.

This chain uses TRBV9 with TRBJ2-7, with D possibly matching TRBD1 (6 bases). Germline CDR1 and CDR2: SGDLS and YYNGEE. The CDR3 contains 14 residues. The V end was cut by 1 base, the J end by 2 bases, with 10 bases between. The CDR3 here is CASSVSWGPYEQYF. The CDR3 region has the DNA TGTGCCAGCAGCGTATCATGGGGGCCCTACGAGCAGTACTTC.

This clonotype was detected only a few times. The CDR3 region is CASSPGLGSYNEQFF. DNA for the CDR3: TGTGCCAGTAGTCCCGGACTAGGCTCCTACAATGAGCAGTTCTTC. J is TRBJ2-1 and V is TRBV19; 7 nucleotides match TRBD2. The CDR3 runs to 15 residues. The ends lost 5 bases at V and 0 bases at J; junction bases unmatched: 4. Germline CDR1 reads LNHDA; CDR2 reads SQIVND (reference sequence). The full variable domain, rest sourced from reference TRBV19 and TRBJ2-1, is DGGITQSPKYLFRKEGQNVTLSCEQNLNHDAMYWYRQDPGQGLRLIYYSQIVNDFQKGDIAEGYSVSREKKESFPLTVTSAQKNPTAFYLCASSPGLGSYNEQFFGPGTRLTVL.